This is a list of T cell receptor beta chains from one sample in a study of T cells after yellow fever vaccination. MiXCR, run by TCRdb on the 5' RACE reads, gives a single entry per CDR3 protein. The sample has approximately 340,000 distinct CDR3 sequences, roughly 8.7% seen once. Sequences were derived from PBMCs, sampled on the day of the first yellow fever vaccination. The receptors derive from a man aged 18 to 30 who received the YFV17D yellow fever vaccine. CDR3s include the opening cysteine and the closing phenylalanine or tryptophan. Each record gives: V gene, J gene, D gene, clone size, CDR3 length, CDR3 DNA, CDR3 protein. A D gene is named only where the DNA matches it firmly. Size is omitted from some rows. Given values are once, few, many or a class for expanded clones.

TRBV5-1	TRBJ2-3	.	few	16	TGCGCCAGCAGCTTGTTCTCATCGGGGTCCCCAGATACGCAGTATTTT	CASSLFSSGSPDTQYF
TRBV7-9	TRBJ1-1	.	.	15	TGTGCCAGCAGCTTGAGACAGACGAAGAACACTGAAGCTTTCTTT	CASSLRQTKNTEAFF
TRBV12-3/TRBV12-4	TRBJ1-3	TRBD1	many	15	TGTGCCAGCAGGGGGACAGGGGGCGCTGGAAACACCATATATTTT	CASRGTGGAGNTIYF
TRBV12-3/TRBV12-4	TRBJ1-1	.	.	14	TGTGCCAGCAGTTTAATTGGCGGGAACACTGAAGCTTTCTTT	CASSLIGGNTEAFF
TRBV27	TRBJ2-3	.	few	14	TGTGCCAGCAGTTACTATGCCCGCACAGATACGCAGTATTTT	CASSYYARTDTQYF
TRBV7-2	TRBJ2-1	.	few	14	TGTGCCAGCAGCTTAGGATGGGAGTACAATGAGCAGTTCTTC	CASSLGWEYNEQFF
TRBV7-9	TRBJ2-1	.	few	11	TGTGCCAGCAGCCGTTTGCCGGGACACTTCTTC	CASSRLPGHFF
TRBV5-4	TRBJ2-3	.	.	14	TGTGCCAGCAGCGCCCAAGGGGGTGAAGATACGCAGTATTTT	CASSAQGGEDTQYF
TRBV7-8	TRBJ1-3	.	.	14	TGTGCCAGCGGGAAAGGGCACTCTGGAAACACCATATATTTT	CASGKGHSGNTIYF
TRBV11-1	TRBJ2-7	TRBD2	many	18	TGTGCCAGCAGCCCAGGAACTAGCGGGGGCCGGAATTCCTACGAGCAGTACTTC	CASSPGTSGGRNSYEQYF
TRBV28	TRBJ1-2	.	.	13	TGTGCCAGCAGTCCAAGGGGGGAATATGGCTACACCTTC	CASSPRGEYGYTF
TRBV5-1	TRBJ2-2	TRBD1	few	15	TGCGCCAGCAGCTGGGACAGGGCGGACACCGGGGAGCTGTTTTTT	CASSWDRADTGELFF
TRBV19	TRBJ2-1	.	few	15	TGTGCCAGTAGTGTATCCAGGGGCTCCTACAATGAGCAGTTCTTC	CASSVSRGSYNEQFF
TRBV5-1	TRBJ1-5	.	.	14	TGCGCCAGCAGCACACAGGGAGGCAATCAGCCCCAGCATTTT	CASSTQGGNQPQHF
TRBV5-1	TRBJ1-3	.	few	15	TGCGCCAGCAGCTCCCGTGGGGAATCTGGAAACACCATATATTTT	CASSSRGESGNTIYF
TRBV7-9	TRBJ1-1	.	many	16	TGTGCCAGCAGCCAATGGGAGGGGCTTTTAAAAACTGAAGCTTTCTTT	CASSQWEGLLKTEAFF
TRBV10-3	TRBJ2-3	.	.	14	TGTGCCATCAGTTTGGAAGTCCGCGGAGATACGCAGTATTTT	CAISLEVRGDTQYF
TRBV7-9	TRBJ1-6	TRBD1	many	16	TGTGCCAGCAGCTCGACAGGGAGCTCCTATAATTCACCCCTCCACTTT	CASSSTGSSYNSPLHF
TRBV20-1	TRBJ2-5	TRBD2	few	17	TGCAGTGCTAGAGACCCACTGGCGGGGGGCTTCCAAGAGACCCAGTACTTC	CSARDPLAGGFQETQYF
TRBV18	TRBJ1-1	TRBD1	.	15	TGTGCCAGCTCACCGGATGGGACAGTCGCGAGTGAAGCTTTCTTT	CASSPDGTVASEAFF
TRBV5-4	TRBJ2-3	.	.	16	TGTGCCAGCAGCTTGGAGGCAGGGGGGAGGTCAGATACGCAGTATTTT	CASSLEAGGRSDTQYF
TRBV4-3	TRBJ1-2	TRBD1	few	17	TGCGCCAGCAGCCCCTCCGGGACAGGGGCCCCTCGCTATGGCTACACCTTC	CASSPSGTGAPRYGYTF
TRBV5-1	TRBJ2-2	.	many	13	TGCGCCAGCAGTAAGGGTATCGCCGGGGAGCTGTTTTTT	CASSKGIAGELFF
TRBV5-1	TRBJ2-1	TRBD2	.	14	TGCGCCAGCAGCTTGGTACCCAGCGGGGGTGAGCAGTTCTTC	CASSLVPSGGEQFF
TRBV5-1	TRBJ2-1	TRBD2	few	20	TGCGCCAGCAGCTTGGGATGGGGGGGATCCGGGACTAGCGCTTACAATGAGCAGTTCTTC	CASSLGWGGSGTSAYNEQFF
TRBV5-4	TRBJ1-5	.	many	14	TGTGCCAGCAGTTTAGGTGGGGGAGGGCAGCCCCAGCATTTT	CASSLGGGGQPQHF
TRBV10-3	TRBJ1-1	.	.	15	TGTGCCATCAGTGAGTCGGGGGCAGCGTACAGTCCGGCTTTCTTT	CAISESGAAYSPAFF
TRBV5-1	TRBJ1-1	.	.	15	TGCGCCAGCAGCTTTAATAGCGATGGTGACACTGAAGCTTTCTTT	CASSFNSDGDTEAFF
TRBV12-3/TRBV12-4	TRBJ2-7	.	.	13	TGTGCCAGCACCCTCCGGGACACGGCAGAGCAGTACTTC	CASTLRDTAEQYF
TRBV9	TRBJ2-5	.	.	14	TGTGCCAGCAGCCCCTCAACAGGGAAGGAGACCCAGTACTTC	CASSPSTGKETQYF
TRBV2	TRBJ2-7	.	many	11	TGTGCCAGCAGTTGGCTCTACGAGCAGTACTTC	CASSWLYEQYF
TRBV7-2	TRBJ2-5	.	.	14	TGTGCCAGCAGCCGGGGACTTCTCCCAGAGACCCAGTACTTC	CASSRGLLPETQYF
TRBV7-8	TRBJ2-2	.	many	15	TGTGCCAGCAGCTCCTACAGGGAAAGTACCGGGGAGCTGTTTTTT	CASSSYRESTGELFF
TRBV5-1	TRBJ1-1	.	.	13	TGCGCCAGCAGCTTGGTCGGAAGAGATGAAGCTTTCTTT	CASSLVGRDEAFF
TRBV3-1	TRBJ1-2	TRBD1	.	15	TGTGCCAGCAGCCAGGGGACAGGGGTCGACTATGGCTACACCTTC	CASSQGTGVDYGYTF
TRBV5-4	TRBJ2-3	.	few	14	TGTGCCACCGATTCACAGGGTGTTACAGATACGCAGTATTTT	CATDSQGVTDTQYF
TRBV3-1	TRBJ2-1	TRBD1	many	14	TGTGCCAGCAGCCCCACAGGGGGCAGCGTGGAGCAGTTCTTC	CASSPTGGSVEQFF
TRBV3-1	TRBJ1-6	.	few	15	TGTGCCAGCGTAGGGGCGGGGGGAATAAATTCACCCCTCCACTTT	CASVGAGGINSPLHF
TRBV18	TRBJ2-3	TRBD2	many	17	TGTGCCAGCTCACCGCTAGCGGGGTCGACTAGCACAGATACGCAGTATTTT	CASSPLAGSTSTDTQYF
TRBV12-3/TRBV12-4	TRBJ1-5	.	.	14	TGTGCCAGCAGTTTTTTACAAACCAATCAGCCCCAGCATTTT	CASSFLQTNQPQHF
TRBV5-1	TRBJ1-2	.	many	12	TGCGCCAGCAGCTCGGACGGTTATGGCTACACCTTC	CASSSDGYGYTF
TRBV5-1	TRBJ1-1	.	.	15	TGCGCCAGCAGCTCGACGACGGATATGAACACTGAAGCTTTCTTT	CASSSTTDMNTEAFF
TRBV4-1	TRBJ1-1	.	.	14	TGCGCCAGCAGATCCCGGGGCGGCCCCACTGAAGCTTTCTTT	CASRSRGGPTEAFF
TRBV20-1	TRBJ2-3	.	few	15	TGCAGTGCTTTCGGGACTTCGCCCTTCACAGATACGCAGTATTTT	CSAFGTSPFTDTQYF
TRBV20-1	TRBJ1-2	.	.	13	TGCAGTGCTAGATTACGAGCTGGCTATGGCTACACCTTC	CSARLRAGYGYTF
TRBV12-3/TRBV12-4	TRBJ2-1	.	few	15	TGTGCCAGCAGGATGCATGGGAGGAGAGGAGATGAGCAGTTCTTC	CASRMHGRRGDEQFF
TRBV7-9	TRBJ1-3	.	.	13	TGTGCCAGCAGCCAAGGCGGACCAAACACCATATATTTT	CASSQGGPNTIYF
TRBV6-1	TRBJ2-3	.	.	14	TGTGCCAGCAGACCGACCTTGGCCACAGATACGCAGTATTTT	CASRPTLATDTQYF
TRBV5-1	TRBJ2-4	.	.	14	TGCGCCAGCAGCTTGGAGTTAACCAAAAACATTCAGTACTTC	CASSLELTKNIQYF
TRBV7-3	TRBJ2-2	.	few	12	TGTGCCAGCAGCCACGAGCGCGGGGAGCTGTTTTTT	CASSHERGELFF
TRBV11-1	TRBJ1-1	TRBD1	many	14	TGTGCCAGCAGCACAAGACAGGGGGGAACTGAAGCTTTCTTT	CASSTRQGGTEAFF
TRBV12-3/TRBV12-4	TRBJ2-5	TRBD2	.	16	TGTGCCAGCAGTTTTATAGCGGGAGCCCGGAAAGAGACCCAGTACTTC	CASSFIAGARKETQYF
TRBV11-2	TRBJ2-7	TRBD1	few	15	TGTGCCAGCAGCTTAGGGGCAGGGGGCGGGTACGAGCAGTACTTC	CASSLGAGGGYEQYF
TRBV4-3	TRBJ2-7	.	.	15	TGCGCCAGCAGGCGTTTTTTGGGCGGTACCTACGAGCAGTACTTC	CASRRFLGGTYEQYF
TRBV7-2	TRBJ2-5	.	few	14	TGTGCCAGCAGCCTTATGGGGGGCCAAGAGACCCAGTACTTC	CASSLMGGQETQYF
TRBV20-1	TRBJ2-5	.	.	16	TGCAGTGCTCAGATCGGTGCGGGGTCTACGGTTGAGACCCAGTACTTC	CSAQIGAGSTVETQYF
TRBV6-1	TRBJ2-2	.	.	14	TGTGCCATACAGGGAAATGGGAACACCGGGGAGCTGTTTTTT	CAIQGNGNTGELFF
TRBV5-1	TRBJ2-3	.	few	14	TGCGCCAGCATCCTACAGGGCGGCACAGATACGCAGTATTTT	CASILQGGTDTQYF
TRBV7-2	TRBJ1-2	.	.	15	TGTGCCAGCAGCTTAGCGCGCAGCCATGCCTATGGCTACACCTTC	CASSLARSHAYGYTF